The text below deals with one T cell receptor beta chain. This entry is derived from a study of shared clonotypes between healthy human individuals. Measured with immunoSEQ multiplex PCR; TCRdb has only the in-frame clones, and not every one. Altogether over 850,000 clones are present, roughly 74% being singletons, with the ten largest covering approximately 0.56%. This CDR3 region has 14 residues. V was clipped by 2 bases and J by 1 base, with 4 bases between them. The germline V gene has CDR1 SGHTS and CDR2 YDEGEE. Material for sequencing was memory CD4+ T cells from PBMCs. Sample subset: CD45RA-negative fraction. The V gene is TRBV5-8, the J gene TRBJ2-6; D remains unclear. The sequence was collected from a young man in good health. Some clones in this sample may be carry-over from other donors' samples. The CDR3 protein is CASSLQSGANVLTF. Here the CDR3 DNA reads TGTGCCAGCAGCTTACAATCTGGGGCCAACGTCCTGACTTTC.